This entry concerns a single TCR beta chain. This sample is part of a study of blood T cell repertoires in COVID-19. The repertoire was sequenced with immunoSEQ multiplex PCR; TCRdb's copy has only in-frame clones and lacks some. The sample includes tens of thousands of clones, about three quarters of them seen just once. V lost 4 bases to trimming and J lost 2 bases, with 15 bases between them. This CDR3 spans 16 amino acids. From germline, CDR1 is SGHTA and CDR2 FQGTGA. The receptor's source is a human donor with active or convalescent COVID-19. The donor label of this sample is uncertain. The chain carries TRBV7-3 and TRBJ2-4, with D possibly TRBD1 on 5 matching bases. Sequencing was carried out using peripheral blood. The CDR3 nucleotides read TGTGCCAGCAGCTCCCCGCGCAGGGATACCAAAAACATTCAGTACTTC. This translates into CASSSPRRDTKNIQYF.